The clone carrying this T cell receptor (beta chain) came up a few times. The data originate from a study of cytotoxic CD8 clonotypes in ibrutinib-treated CLL. V was cut by 3 bases and J by 4 bases, with 9 bases left in between. Germline V gene sequence: CDR1 KGHSH, CDR2 LQKENI. CDR3 size: 13 residues. Assay used: immunoSEQ multiplex PCR; TCRdb lists only in-frame clones, some missing. Of some 300,000 clones listed, 70% to 80% are singletons. The J gene is TRBJ1-2, the V gene TRBV18, with no clear D. Sequenced here: PBMCs, sampled before ibrutinib treatment. The TCR was taken from a human donor with chronic lymphocytic leukemia. Here the CDR3 reads CASSPGVGYGYTF. DNA of the CDR3: TGTGCCAGCTCACCTGGGGTCGGCTATGGCTACACCTTC.